The 23 T cell receptor beta chains listed next were all sequenced from one sample in a study of blood T cells in healthy people across ages. The authors ran a second PCR of about 7 to 12 cycles using a sample-barcoded 5' primer and a J-beta primer mix. MiXCR, run by TCRdb on the 5' RACE reads, gives a single entry per CDR3 protein. This table holds some 1,800,000 distinct CDR3 sequences, about 39% found once. The sequenced sample was blood. The receptors shown here come from a human donor in good health.

The sample holds many counts of this clonotype. The chain employs TRBV6-5 and TRBJ2-1, with no clear D. Germline CDR1 is MNHEY and CDR2 is SVGAGI. V was pared by 0 bases and J by 0 bases, with 9 bases between. CDR3 size: 16 residues. The CDR3: CASSYSMMSSYNEQFF. CDR3 coding DNA: TGTGCCAGCAGTTACTCGATGATGAGCTCCTACAATGAGCAGTTCTTC.

The rearrangement joins TRBV9 to TRBJ2-1; 14 bases are shared with TRBD2. Trimming at V came to 4 bases and at J to 5 bases, leaving 5 bases not matched to a gene. Germline loops: CDR1 SGDLS, CDR2 YYNGEE. CDR3 length: 16 residues. The CDR3 DNA sequence: TGTGCCAGCAGCCCTGGGACTAGCGGGAGCCACAATGAGCAGTTCTTC. It yields the protein CASSPGTSGSHNEQFF. Full variable domain (outside the CDR3, taken from reference TRBV9 and TRBJ2-1): DSGVTQTPKHLITATGQRVTLRCSPRSGDLSVYWYQQSLDQGLQFLIQYYNGEERAKGNILERFSAQQFPDLHSELNLSSLELGDSALYFCASSPGTSGSHNEQFFGPGTRLTVL.

This rearrangement joins TRBV25-1 to TRBJ1-2; maybe TRBD1 (6 bases). The CDR3 contains 16 residues. In germline, CDR1 is MGHDK, CDR2 SYGVNS. V lost 6 bases and J lost 4, with 21 bases in between. The CDR3: CASSEGAAGDRYGYTF. The CDR3 DNA reads as TGTGCCAGCAGCGAAGGTGCGGCAGGGGACCGCTATGGCTACACCTTC.

The chain combines TRBV29-1 with TRBJ2-5; no reliable D call. Germline V gene data show CDR1 as SQVTM and CDR2 as ANQGSEA. Trimming shortened V by 3 bases and J by 5 bases, and 13 bases separated the two germline ends. This CDR3 spans 13 amino acids. Here the CDR3 DNA reads TGCAGCGTTGACCGAAACCTGGGGGAGACCCAGTACTTC. It codes for CSVDRNLGETQYF.

The chain carries TRBV3-1 and TRBJ1-4, with D possibly being TRBD1 (5 bases). V dropped 4 bases and J dropped 6 bases, with 12 bases sitting between them. Germline V gene data show CDR1 as LGHDT and CDR2 as YNNKEL (reference sequence). The CDR3 runs to 14 residues. CDR3 loop: CASSRTGTYEKLFF. In nucleotides, the CDR3 is TGTGCCAGCAGCCGCACAGGCACCTATGAAAAACTGTTTTTT.

This clonotype was recorded a few times. The rearrangement joins TRBV7-3 to TRBJ2-1; D not resolved. The CDR3 is 15 amino acids. Germline V gene lookup returns CDR1 SGHTA and CDR2 FQGTGA. V was shortened by 3 bases and J by 0 bases, with 9 bases between the two germline ends. CDR3 loop: CASSFQNSSYNEQFF. The CDR3 DNA is TGTGCCAGCAGCTTCCAAAATAGCTCCTACAATGAGCAGTTCTTC. The whole variable domain, remainder taken from reference TRBV7-3 and TRBJ2-1, is GAGVSQTPSNKVTEKGKYVELRCDPISGHTALYWYRQSLGQGPEFLIYFQGTGAADDSGLPNDRFFAVRPEGSVSTLKIQRTERGDSAVYLCASSFQNSSYNEQFFGPGTRLTVL.

The V and J genes are TRBV20-1 and TRBJ1-2; D is unclear. CDR1 and CDR2 from the germline V gene are DFQATT and SNEGSKA (reference sequence). V was shortened by 0 bases and J by 5 bases, with 10 bases between the two germline ends. The CDR3 is 13 residues long. The CDR3 nucleotides are TGCAGTGCTAGAGATGGAACCGAGTATGGCTACACCTTC. It yields the protein CSARDGTEYGYTF.

The chain links TRBV29-1 to TRBJ2-3; no clear D gene. Germline assignment: CDR1 SQVTM and CDR2 ANQGSEA. V lost 2 bases and J lost 7, with 7 bases in between. The CDR3 spans 11 residues. The CDR3 region has the DNA TGCAGCGTTGAACGGGCTTATACGCAGTATTTT. Translating it yields CSVERAYTQYF.

The chain couples TRBV6-1 to TRBJ1-1; perhaps TRBD1 as D (5 bases). V dropped 4 bases and J dropped 6 bases, with 18 bases sitting between them. The germline CDR1 and CDR2 sequences are MNHNS and SASEGT. The CDR3 loop spans 15 amino acids. DNA of the CDR3: TGTGCCAGCAGTGGACTACCTTACAGGCAACCTGAAGCTTTCTTT. Its protein is CASSGLPYRQPEAFF.

The rearrangement uses TRBV7-2 and TRBJ1-2, with D possibly being TRBD1 (5 bases). Trimming stripped 0 bases from V and 8 bases from J, with 16 bases between. The V gene's germline CDR1 is SGHTA and CDR2 FQGNSA. This CDR3 has 15 amino acids. In DNA form, the CDR3 reads TGTGCCAGCAGCTTAGCGAGAAGGGAGGGGAGAGGCTACACCTTC. Protein: CASSLARREGRGYTF.

In this sample, this clonotype turned up a few times. The J gene is TRBJ1-2, the V gene TRBV20-1; D is ambiguous. Germline CDR1 reads DFQATT; CDR2 reads SNEGSKA (reference sequence). V lost 4 bases to trimming and J lost 4 bases, with 13 bases between them. The CDR3 is made up of 13 amino acids. The CDR3 DNA follows: TGCAGTGCTACAGGTGGCGGCGGCTATGGCTACACCTTC. Translating gives CSATGGGGYGYTF.

This chain uses TRBV7-2 with TRBJ2-7; D call uncertain. The CDR3 has 13 amino acids. Germline V gene sequence: CDR1 SGHTA, CDR2 FQGNSA. V lost 10 bases, J lost 2 bases, and 15 bases lay in between. DNA of the CDR3: TGTGCCACCTCCCGGCAGGTGACCTACGAGCAGTACTTC. Its translation: CATSRQVTYEQYF.

The CDR3 DNA sequence: TGTGCCAGCAGTCAGGGACAGGGGAACCCAAATTCACCCCTCCACTTT. Translated, it gives CASSQGQGNPNSPLHF. The gene calls are TRBV6-2 or TRBV6-3 and TRBJ1-6; TRBD1 matches 10 bases. CDR1 and CDR2 from the germline V gene are MNHEY and SVGEGT. V lost 5 bases, J lost 7 bases, and 8 bases stayed unmatched. This CDR3 spans 16 amino acids.

The V gene is TRBV5-1, the J gene TRBJ2-2; TRBD2 matches 12 bases. The V and J ends lost 4 bases and 4 bases, in that order; junction bases with no gene match: 11. The CDR3 consists of 18 residues. Germline CDR1 is SGHRS and CDR2 is YFSETQ. In DNA, the CDR3 is TGCGCCAGCAGCCCAACCCTAGCGGGGGGGCCGGGCACCGGGGAGCTGTTTTTT. Protein sequence: CASSPTLAGGPGTGELFF.

V and J are TRBV7-2 and TRBJ1-5; D may be TRBD1 (5 bases). V shed 0 bases and J shed 7 bases, with 10 bases lying between them. The length of the CDR3 is 14 residues. The germline CDR1 and CDR2 sequences are SGHTA and FQGNSA. Here the CDR3 reads CASSLARDGQPQHF. The CDR3 nucleotides are TGTGCCAGCAGCTTAGCCAGGGATGGCCAGCCCCAGCATTTT. The full variable domain, its missing parts supplied by reference TRBV7-2 and TRBJ1-5, is GAGVSQSPSNKVTEKGKDVELRCDPISGHTALYWYRQSLGQGLEFLIYFQGNSAPDKSGLPSDRFSAERTGGSVSTLTIQRTQQEDSAVYLCASSLARDGQPQHFGDGTRLSIL.

This clonotype occurred once. V is TRBV5-5 and J is TRBJ2-7; tentative D call: TRBD2 (5 bases). V shed 0 bases and J shed 1 base, with 14 bases lying between them. This CDR3 is built from 16 residues. Looked up from germline, CDR1 is SGHKS and CDR2 is YYEKEE (reference sequence). The CDR3 sequence is CASSLAGKDGSYEQYF. Written as DNA, the CDR3 is TGTGCCAGCAGCTTGGCCGGGAAGGATGGATCCTACGAGCAGTACTTC.

This clonotype was counted many times. The V call is TRBV20-1, the J call TRBJ2-5, with a weak D call TRBD2 (5 bases). V was pared by 2 bases and J by 4 bases, with 5 bases between. The CDR3 runs to 11 residues. Looked up from germline, CDR1 is DFQATT and CDR2 is SNEGSKA (reference sequence). The DNA of the CDR3 is TGCAGTGCTAGAACTAGAGAGACCCAGTACTTC. Amino acids: CSARTRETQYF.

The chain uses TRBV12-5 and TRBJ1-6; D is possibly TRBD1 (5 bases). This CDR3 is built from 15 residues. CDR1 LGHNT and CDR2 FRNRAP come from the germline V gene. Deletions cut 1 base from V and 8 bases from J, with 12 bases between. The CDR3 DNA follows: TGTGCTAGTGGTTTGGGGTCAGGGTGGGATTCACCCCTCCACTTT. Translating it yields CASGLGSGWDSPLHF.

The chain couples TRBV20-1 to TRBJ2-7, with 8 bases identical to TRBD2. The CDR3 length is 16 residues. The J segment lost 1 base and the V segment lost 5 bases, leaving 13 bases of the junction unmatched. The V gene's germline CDR1 is DFQATT and CDR2 SNEGSKA (reference sequence). CDR3 protein: CSAVGALAGRSYEQYF. DNA of the CDR3: TGCAGTGCTGTAGGGGCCTTAGCGGGGCGTTCCTACGAGCAGTACTTC.

The chain joins TRBV6-5 to TRBJ2-1; 7 bases map to TRBD1. With 8 bases clipped from V and 2 bases from J, the junction kept 9 bases outside the gene matches. The germline V gene encodes CDR1 MNHEY and CDR2 SVGAGI. The CDR3 extends over 15 amino acids. CDR3: CASALTGAPYNEQFF. The CDR3 DNA reads as TGTGCCAGCGCCCTAACAGGGGCTCCCTACAATGAGCAGTTCTTC.

The V call is TRBV6-2 or TRBV6-3, the J call TRBJ1-1; possible D gene TRBD1, 6 bases. V lost 6 bases and J lost 3, with 11 bases in between. The germline V gene has CDR1 MNHEY and CDR2 SVGEGT. There are 13 residues in the CDR3. CDR3 DNA sequence: TGTGCCAGCAGCCACAGGGCGTACACTGAAGCTTTCTTT. Translated: CASSHRAYTEAFF.

This clonotype was picked up many times. The chain recombines TRBV11-1 with TRBJ2-1, with 11 nucleotides matching TRBD2. Unmatched junction bases numbered 7, after V lost 5 bases and J lost 7 bases. Germline V lookup: CDR1 SGHAT, CDR2 FQDESV (reference sequence). The CDR3 totals 15 residues. Written as DNA, the CDR3 is TGTGCCAGCAGCGATAGCGGGGGGGCCGAAAATGAGCAGTTCTTC. Amino acid sequence: CASSDSGGAENEQFF.

About this clonotype itself: At one end, the junction sequence differs from germline, possibly due to a read error. The chain combines TRBV6-2 or TRBV6-3 with TRBJ1-2; TRBD1 is a possible D gene (6 bases). This CDR3 has 13 residues. Germline values: CDR1 MNHEY, CDR2 SVGEGT. CDR3 protein: CTSSRQVYYGYTF. CDR3 in DNA: TGTACCAGCAGTCGACAGGTCTACTATGGCTACACCTTC.